Given below is one TCR beta chain in context. At one end the junction does not follow the germline gene, possibly because of a read error. These data come from a study of response to subunit inactivated influenza vaccine. Each CDR3 protein gets one entry after TCRdb re-called the RT-PCR reads with MiXCR. This sample has about 610,000 distinct CDR3 sequences; about 14% occur once, and the top ten carry around 10%. The sequence was collected from a man over 45 who received an inactivated influenza vaccine. The sequenced sample was PBMCs from blood, obtained roughly 13 days after vaccination.

The CDR3 DNA follows: TGTGCCACCAGCAGAGATCCGGGACAGGCGCAGGTCTTC. Its protein is CATSRDPGQAQVF. J is TRBJ2-7 and V is TRBV15; 8 nucleotides align to TRBD1. Germline V gene lookup returns CDR1 LNHNV and CDR2 YYDKDF (reference sequence). The CDR3 extends over 13 amino acids.